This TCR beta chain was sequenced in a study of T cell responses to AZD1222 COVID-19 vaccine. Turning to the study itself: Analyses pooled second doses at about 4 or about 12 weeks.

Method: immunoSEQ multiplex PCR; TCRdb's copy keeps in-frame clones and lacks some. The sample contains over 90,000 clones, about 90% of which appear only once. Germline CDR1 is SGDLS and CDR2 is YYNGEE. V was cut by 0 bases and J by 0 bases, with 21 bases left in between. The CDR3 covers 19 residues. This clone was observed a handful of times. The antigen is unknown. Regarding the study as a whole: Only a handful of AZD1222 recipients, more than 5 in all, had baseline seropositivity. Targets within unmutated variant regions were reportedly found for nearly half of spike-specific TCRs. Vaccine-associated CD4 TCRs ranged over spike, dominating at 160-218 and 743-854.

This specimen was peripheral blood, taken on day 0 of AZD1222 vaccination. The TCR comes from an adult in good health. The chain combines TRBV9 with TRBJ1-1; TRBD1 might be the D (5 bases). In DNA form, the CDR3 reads TGTGCCAGCAGCGTAGCTGGGGAGTCGGTCTGGACACTGAACACTGAAGCTTTCTTT. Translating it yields CASSVAGESVWTLNTEAFF.